Described below is a single TCR beta chain sequence and its context. Its antigen is unknown. Base-call qualities are not available, and no considerably larger clone is one nucleotide away. The sample belongs to a study of cytomegalovirus exposure and HLA in healthy donors (dated by TCRdb to 2016 to 2017). Regarding the complete study: An earlier analysis of a few hundred of the donors reported over 250 Gb of sequence data and about 120 million unique TCR beta sequences obtained from around 190 million T cells. Approximately 310 gigabases of sequencing data and around 85 million unique TCR sequences made up an early release that covered about 640 HLA-typed donors. Of the roughly 400 genotyped donors, roughly 80% fell in the genetic ancestry cluster associated with self-reported Caucasian donors. The aim of the study was to test whether cataloging public T cell receptors could identify signatures of past pathogen exposure. The study profiled the T cell repertoires of approximately 700 subjects by immunosequencing and related them to cytomegalovirus serostatus. A separate validation cohort of 100 to 150 different subjects was used in addition to the 666-subject first cohort. To predict cytomegalovirus infection status, the study combined high-throughput TCR immunosequencing, statistical association of individual TCRs with disease status, and machine learning. A later analysis re-analyzed previously published TCR beta repertoires from 550 to 700 donors and added high-resolution HLA genotyping to study TCR occurrence patterns. In the later analysis, no new phenotypic data were used to find candidate immune exposures; instead, reliance was placed on TCR beta sequences and their occurrence across donors. An earlier analysis of 450 to 750 of the donors used high-throughput TCR beta sequencing to judge whether each TCR beta V gene segment behaved as functional or pseudogenic. Donor age, sex, ethnicity and CMV serostatus were compiled together with the repertoire data. A later genetic analysis took genome-wide SNP genotypes for about 65% of the roughly 670 donors and used that subset as a discovery cohort. All discovery cohort repertoires had been generated on a single sequencing platform. Class I and class II HLA loci were covered by the typing at four-digit resolution. Typing coverage varied by locus: about 620-640 donors for A, B, C, DRB1 and DQB1; 500 to 550 for DQA1; more than 600 for DPA1; approximately 470 for DPB1. Roughly 5 DR-DQ haplotypes were handled as single units for association and clustering, since linkage in the cohort was strong. Among about 370 genotyped donors of the cohort, an average of approximately 220,000 unique TCR beta nucleotide sequences was sequenced per donor, of which about 18% were non-productive.

Summary of the overall study and its limitations: Because some donors lacked HLA typing at each locus, the association tests relied only on the typed subset. Linkage disequilibrium might explain the correlated functional status among segregating V segments, but an unknown experimental factor could not be ruled out. In a later analysis, 16,951 TCR beta sequences were associated with specific HLA alleles at a false discovery rate of 0.05. In this cohort, only TCR beta chains were sequenced, and detectable features were limited by the absence of alpha or paired-chain data. In a later genetic analysis, a missense DCLRE1C variant was associated with V-gene and J-gene trimming of TCR beta chains, and the association was replicated in an independent cohort. Three of the identified cytomegalovirus-associated TCR beta chains were confirmed in vitro to be specific for cytomegalovirus antigens. A further reported finding was that TCR beta sequences accurately predicted the HLA-A and HLA-B alleles for most subjects in the first cohort. In an earlier analysis of about 600 of the donors, most TCR beta V segments appeared in productive rearrangements about 87% or about 30% of the time, broadly matching IMGT annotations. In both the original and validation cohorts, the classifier was reported to diagnose cytomegalovirus status with high specificity and sensitivity. According to a later analysis, parvovirus B19, influenza, CMV and Epstein-Barr virus appeared linked to several top co-occurrence clusters. A later analysis found that HLA-associated TCR beta chains were more clonally expanded and had lower generation probabilities than equally common non-associated chains. Assigning TCR associations to individual alleles was difficult when HLA alleles, especially DR and DQ, strongly co-occurred. The only immune exposure information available for the cohort was CMV serostatus. A cluster of highly shared sequence variants was judged likely to be a technical artifact of the sequencing pipeline. The presence/absence analyses assumed that sequencing depth was roughly uniform across donors, and that assumption may not be true. The authors suggested that the approach could potentially be extended to other disease states and immunological phenotypes. While some public TCRs were present in many individuals, most TCR sequences turned up only very rarely across donors. Most CMV-associated TCR beta chains appeared to be HLA-restricted in a later analysis, and the HLA associations seemed to be driven largely by CMV exposure. The study gave a list of some 150 TCR beta chains associated with cytomegalovirus. According to a later analysis, TCR association rates differed among HLA loci, with DRB1 alleles showing the most associated TCRs and HLA-C alleles showing the fewest. Because the 87-base-pair reads could not distinguish some IMGT-functional V segments, including TRBV6-2 and TRBV6-3, those segments were excluded. A later genetic analysis reported fewer N-insertions in productive TCRs among donors in an Asian-associated ancestry cluster than the roughly 670-donor mean. The earlier analysis of nearly 600 of the donors excluded fewer than 20 rarely observed V segments, including chromosome 9 orphons, because counts were too low.

To prepare the library, the immunoSEQ multiplex PCR assay was applied. A mixture of 60 forward primers for TCR Vbeta segments and 13 reverse primers for TCR Jbeta segments was used in the multiplex PCR. The CDR3 region of rearranged TCR beta genes was amplified from genomic DNA by a multiplex PCR assay. The amplified TCR beta libraries were sequenced on the Illumina HiSeq System as 87-base-pair reads. The paper's processing steps were these. Across the 500 to 850 repertoires, a later analysis counted roughly 77 million unique TCR beta chains, 9.5 million to 13 million of which were shared by at least two donors. Raw reads were error-corrected and collapsed into unique sequences with a nearest-neighbor algorithm that merged closely related sequences to remove PCR and sequencing errors. V, D and J gene segments were assigned by aligning CDR3 sequences to IMGT reference sequences. For a sequence to be retained, at least a six-nucleotide match to both a V gene segment and a J gene segment was required. Rearrangements were classified as productive when the CDR3 lacked stop codons and remained in frame with V and J, and all other rearrangements were classified as non-productive. Following IMGT convention, CDR3 was defined as the stretch from the second conserved V-encoded cysteine to the conserved J-encoded phenylalanine. Sequences without an unambiguous match to a single V gene segment were excluded from the earlier analysis of about 630 of the donors. In an earlier analysis of 587 of the donors, V segments were called functional above 56.7% productive rearrangements and were called segregating when the between-donor standard deviation exceeded 5%. A statistical classification framework was built to diagnose cytomegalovirus status from the catalog of TCR beta chain sequences. In a later analysis, TCR nucleotide sequences were compared against IMGT/GENE-DB human TR gene sequences so that V and J genes could be assigned. A later analysis assigned CDR3 sequences and most-parsimonious VDJ recombination scenarios with the TCRdist pipeline. A later analysis defined each TCR beta chain by its CDR3 amino acid sequence plus V-gene family, and excluded reads lacking a unique V-gene family. A later analysis removed 600 or so highly shared, low-generation-probability nucleotide sequences to deal with suspected cross-contamination and a sequencing artifact. For each public chain, a later analysis derived a clonal expansion index from normalized ranks of inferred template counts within each repertoire. A later analysis computed generation probabilities with a VDJ recombination model fitted to out-of-frame rearrangements, and checked the results against IGoR. In a later analysis, hypergeometric tests were used to score TCR-TCR, TCR-HLA and TCR-CMV co-occurrence, with a repertoire-size bias correction applied to TCR pairs. In a later analysis, false discovery rates were estimated by permuting HLA or CMV assignments 20 times. In a later analysis, co-occurring TCRs were grouped using DBSCAN, with TCRdist sequence similarity added in when clustering inside HLA-allele-positive subsets. Repertoires with fewer than 30,000 or more than 120,000 public chains were left out of co-occurrence clustering, as were about 5 repertoires with anomalous nucleotide sharing. Here the immuneACCESS table is served through TCRdb, limited to in-frame sequences with V and J called. Missing clones are a known gap in these copies; in checked studies unresolved V genes cover under half, and the rest lacks a known reason. The D gene and trimming were derived from the DNA, and the V and J assignments and clone size from that table. The sample includes about 98,000 clones, with roughly 81% observed a single time. The ten most abundant clones make up about 1.5% of the sample.

V sheds 5 bases and J sheds 5 bases, leaving 10 bases between their ends. Based on the germline V gene, the CDR1 and CDR2 sequences are SQVTM and ANQGSEA. Reading from cysteine to phenylalanine, the CDR3 counts 12 amino acids. Only CDR3 DNA is held: 36 bases, read in frame from base 1. The cohort consisted of 650 to 850 healthy bone marrow donors. At the time of sampling, all cohort members were nominally healthy, though unrecorded immune exposures were likely present. The donor was CMV seronegative and was included in the group of about 400 seronegative cohort members. A peripheral blood sample was provided by each donor, and peripheral blood mononuclear cells were used for TCR beta sequencing. The Qiagen DNeasy Blood Extraction Kit was used to extract genomic DNA from the blood cell samples.

The chain couples TRBV29-1 to TRBJ1-5; no D gene can be assigned with confidence. This receptor was taken from a middle-aged man in good health and CMV-seronegative. The specimen was PBMCs. CDR3 protein: CSVREGDQPQHF. Here is the DNA: TGCAGCGTTAGGGAGGGAGATCAGCCCCAGCATTTT.